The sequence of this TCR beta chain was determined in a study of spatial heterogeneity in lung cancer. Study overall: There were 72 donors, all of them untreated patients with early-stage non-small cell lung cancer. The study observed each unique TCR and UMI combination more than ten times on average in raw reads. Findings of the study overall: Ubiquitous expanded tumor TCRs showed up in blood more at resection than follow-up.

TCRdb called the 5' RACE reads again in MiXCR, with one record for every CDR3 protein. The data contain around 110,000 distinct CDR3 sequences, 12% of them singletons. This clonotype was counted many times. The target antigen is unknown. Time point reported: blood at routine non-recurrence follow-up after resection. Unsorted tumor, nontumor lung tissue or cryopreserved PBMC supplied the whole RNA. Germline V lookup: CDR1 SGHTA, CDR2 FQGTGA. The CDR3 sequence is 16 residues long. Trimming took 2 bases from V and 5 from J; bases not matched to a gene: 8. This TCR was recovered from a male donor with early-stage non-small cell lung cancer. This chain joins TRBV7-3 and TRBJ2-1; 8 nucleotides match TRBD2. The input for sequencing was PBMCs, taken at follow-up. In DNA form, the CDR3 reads TGTGCCAGCAGCTTATGGCCGGGACTAGGGGACAATGAGCAGTTCTTC. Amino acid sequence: CASSLWPGLGDNEQFF.